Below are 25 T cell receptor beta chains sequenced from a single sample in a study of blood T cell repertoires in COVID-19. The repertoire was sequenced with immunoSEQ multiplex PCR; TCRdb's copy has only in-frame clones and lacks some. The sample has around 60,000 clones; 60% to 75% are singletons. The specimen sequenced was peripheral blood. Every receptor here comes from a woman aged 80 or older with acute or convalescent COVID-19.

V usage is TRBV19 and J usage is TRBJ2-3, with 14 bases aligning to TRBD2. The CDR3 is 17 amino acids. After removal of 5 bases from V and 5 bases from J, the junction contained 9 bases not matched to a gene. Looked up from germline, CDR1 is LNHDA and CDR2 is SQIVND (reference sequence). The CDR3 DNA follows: TGTGCCAGTAGTGCGACTAGCGGGAGGGCCAAAATAGATACGCAGTATTTT. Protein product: CASSATSGRAKIDTQYF.

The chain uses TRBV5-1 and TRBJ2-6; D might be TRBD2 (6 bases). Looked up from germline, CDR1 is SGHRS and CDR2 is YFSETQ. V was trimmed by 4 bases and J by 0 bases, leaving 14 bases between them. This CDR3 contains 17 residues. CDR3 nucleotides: TGCGCCAGCAGCCCGATCCGGACTATCTCTGGGGCCAACGTCCTGACTTTC. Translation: CASSPIRTISGANVLTF. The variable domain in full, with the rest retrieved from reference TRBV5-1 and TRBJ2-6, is KAGVTQTPRYLIKTRGQQVTLSCSPISGHRSVSWYQQTPGQGLQFLFEYFSETQRNKGNFPGRFSGRQFSNSRSEMNVSTLELGDSALYLCASSPIRTISGANVLTFGAGSRLTVL.

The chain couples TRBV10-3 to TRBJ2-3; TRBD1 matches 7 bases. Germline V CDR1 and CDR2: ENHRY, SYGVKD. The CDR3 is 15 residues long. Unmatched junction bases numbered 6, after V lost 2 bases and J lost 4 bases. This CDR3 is CAISERQGPPDTQYF. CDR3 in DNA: TGTGCCATCAGTGAGCGACAGGGCCCCCCAGATACGCAGTATTTT.

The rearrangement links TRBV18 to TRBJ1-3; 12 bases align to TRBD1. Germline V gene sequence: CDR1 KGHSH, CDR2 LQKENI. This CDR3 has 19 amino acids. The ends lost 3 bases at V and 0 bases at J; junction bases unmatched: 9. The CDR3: CASSPTGTGGLSSGNTIYF. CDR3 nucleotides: TGTGCCAGCTCACCTACCGGGACAGGGGGCCTAAGCTCTGGAAACACCATATATTTT.

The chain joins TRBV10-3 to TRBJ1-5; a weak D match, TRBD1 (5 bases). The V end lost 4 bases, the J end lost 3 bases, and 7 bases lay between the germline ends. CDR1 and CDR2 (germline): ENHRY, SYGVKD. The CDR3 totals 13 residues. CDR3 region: CAISAGNNQPQHF. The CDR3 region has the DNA TGTGCCATCAGTGCAGGGAACAATCAGCCCCAGCATTTT.

The CDR3 protein is CASTLAGGDNEQFF. CDR3 nucleotide sequence: TGTGCCAGCACTTTAGCGGGAGGGGACAATGAGCAGTTCTTC. The genes are TRBV6-5 and TRBJ2-1; TRBD2 matches at 11 bases. V gave up 7 bases and J gave up 5 bases; unmatched junction bases: 4. CDR1 and CDR2 from the germline V gene are MNHEY and SVGAGI. The CDR3 contains 14 residues.

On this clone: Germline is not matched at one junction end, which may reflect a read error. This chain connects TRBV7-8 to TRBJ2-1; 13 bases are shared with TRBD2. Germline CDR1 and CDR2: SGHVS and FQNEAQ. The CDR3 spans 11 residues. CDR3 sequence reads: CASSPGTSGVF. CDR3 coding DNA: TGTGCCAGCAGCCCCGGGACTAGCGGGGTCTTC.

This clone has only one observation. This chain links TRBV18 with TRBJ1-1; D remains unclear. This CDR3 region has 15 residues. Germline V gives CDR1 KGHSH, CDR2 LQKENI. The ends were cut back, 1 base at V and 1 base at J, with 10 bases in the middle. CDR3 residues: CASSPRSRENTEAFF. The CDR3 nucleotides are TGTGCCAGCTCACCACGGAGTCGGGAGAACACTGAAGCTTTCTTT.

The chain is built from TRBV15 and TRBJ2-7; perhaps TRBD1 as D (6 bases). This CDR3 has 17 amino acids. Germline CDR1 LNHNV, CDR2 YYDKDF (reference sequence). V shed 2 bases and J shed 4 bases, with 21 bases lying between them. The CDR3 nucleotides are TGTGCCACCAGCAGATCCGATGGGGGCCAGGGAAATTACGAGCAGTACTTC. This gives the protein CATSRSDGGQGNYEQYF.

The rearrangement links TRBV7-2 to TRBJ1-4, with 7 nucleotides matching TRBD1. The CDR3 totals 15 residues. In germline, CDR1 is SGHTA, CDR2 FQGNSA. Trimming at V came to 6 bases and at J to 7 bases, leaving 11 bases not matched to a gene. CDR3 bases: TGTGCCAGCAGGACTACAGGGGTGCAGTCTGAAAAACTGTTTTTT. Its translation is CASRTTGVQSEKLFF.

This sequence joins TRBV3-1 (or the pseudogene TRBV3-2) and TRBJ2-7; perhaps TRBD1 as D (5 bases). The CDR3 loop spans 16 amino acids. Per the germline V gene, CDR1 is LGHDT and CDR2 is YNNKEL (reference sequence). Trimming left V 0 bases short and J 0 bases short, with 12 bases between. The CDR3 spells CASSQEGKGLSYEQYF. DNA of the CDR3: TGTGCCAGCAGCCAAGAAGGGAAGGGGCTCTCCTACGAGCAGTACTTC.

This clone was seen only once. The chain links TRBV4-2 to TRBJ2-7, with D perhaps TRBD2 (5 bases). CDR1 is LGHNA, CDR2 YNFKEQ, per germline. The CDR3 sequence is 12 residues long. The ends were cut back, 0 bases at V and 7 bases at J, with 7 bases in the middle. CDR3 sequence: CASSQEGREQYF. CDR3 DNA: TGTGCCAGCAGCCAAGAAGGGAGAGAGCAGTACTTC.

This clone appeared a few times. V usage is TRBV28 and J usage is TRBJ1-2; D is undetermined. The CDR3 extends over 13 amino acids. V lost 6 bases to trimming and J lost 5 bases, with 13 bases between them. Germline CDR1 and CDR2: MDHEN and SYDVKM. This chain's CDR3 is CASSPTKPYGYTF. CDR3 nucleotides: TGTGCCAGCAGCCCGACAAAACCTTATGGCTACACCTTC.

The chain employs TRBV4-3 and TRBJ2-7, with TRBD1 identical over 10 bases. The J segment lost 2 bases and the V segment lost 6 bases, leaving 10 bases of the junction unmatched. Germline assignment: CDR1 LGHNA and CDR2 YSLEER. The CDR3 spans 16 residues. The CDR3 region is CASRLGTGETPYEQYF. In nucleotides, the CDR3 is TGCGCCAGCAGACTAGGGACAGGGGAGACCCCCTACGAGCAGTACTTC.

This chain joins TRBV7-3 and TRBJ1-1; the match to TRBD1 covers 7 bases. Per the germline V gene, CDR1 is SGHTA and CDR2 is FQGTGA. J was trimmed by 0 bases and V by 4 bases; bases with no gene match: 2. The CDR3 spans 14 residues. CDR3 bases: TGTGCCAGCAGCTCGGACAGGTTGAACACTGAAGCTTTCTTT. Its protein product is CASSSDRLNTEAFF.

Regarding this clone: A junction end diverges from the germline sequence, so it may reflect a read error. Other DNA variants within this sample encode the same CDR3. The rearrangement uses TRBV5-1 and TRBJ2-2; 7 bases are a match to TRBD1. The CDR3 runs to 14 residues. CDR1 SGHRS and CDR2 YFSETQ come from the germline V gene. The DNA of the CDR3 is TGTGCCAGCAGAACAGGGGCTGGGACCGGGGAGCTGTTTTTT. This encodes CASRTGAGTGELFF. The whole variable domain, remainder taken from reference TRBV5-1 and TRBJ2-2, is KAGVTQTPRYLIKTRGQQVTLSCSPISGHRSVSWYQQTPGQGLQFLFEYFSETQRNKGNFPGRFSGRQFSNSRSEMNVSTLELGDSALYLCASRTGAGTGELFFGEGSRLTVL.

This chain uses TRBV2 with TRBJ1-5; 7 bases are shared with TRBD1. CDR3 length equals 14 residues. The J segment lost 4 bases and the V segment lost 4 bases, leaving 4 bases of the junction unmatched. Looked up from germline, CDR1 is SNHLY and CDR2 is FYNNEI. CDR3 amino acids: CASSGDRRNQPQHF. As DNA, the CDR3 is TGTGCCAGCAGTGGGGACAGAAGAAATCAGCCCCAGCATTTT.

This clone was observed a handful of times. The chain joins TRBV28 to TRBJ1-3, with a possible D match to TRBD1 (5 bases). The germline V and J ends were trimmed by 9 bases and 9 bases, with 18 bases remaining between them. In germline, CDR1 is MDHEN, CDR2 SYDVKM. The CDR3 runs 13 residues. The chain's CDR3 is CASAGSRASTIYF. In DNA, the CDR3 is TGTGCCAGTGCAGGGTCGCGAGCAAGCACCATATATTTT.

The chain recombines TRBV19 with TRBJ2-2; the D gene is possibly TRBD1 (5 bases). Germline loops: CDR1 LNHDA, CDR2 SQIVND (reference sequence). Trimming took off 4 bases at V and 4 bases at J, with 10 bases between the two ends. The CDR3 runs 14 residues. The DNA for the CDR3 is TGTGCCAGTAGTAGAACGCAGGGCACCGGGGAGCTGTTTTTT. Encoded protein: CASSRTQGTGELFF.

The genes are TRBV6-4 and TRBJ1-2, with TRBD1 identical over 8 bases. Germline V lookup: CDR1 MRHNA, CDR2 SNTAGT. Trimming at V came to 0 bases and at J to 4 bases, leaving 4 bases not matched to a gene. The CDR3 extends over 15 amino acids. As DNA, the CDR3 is TGTGCCAGCAGTGACTCGGCAGGGGGCCGCTATGGCTACACCTTC. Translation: CASSDSAGGRYGYTF.

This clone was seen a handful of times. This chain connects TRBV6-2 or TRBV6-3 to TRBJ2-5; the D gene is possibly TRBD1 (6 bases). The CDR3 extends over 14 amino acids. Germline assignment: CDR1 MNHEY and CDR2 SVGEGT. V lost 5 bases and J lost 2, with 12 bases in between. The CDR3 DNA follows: TGTGCCAGCAGTCCACTCAGGGGACAAGAGACCCAGTACTTC. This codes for CASSPLRGQETQYF.

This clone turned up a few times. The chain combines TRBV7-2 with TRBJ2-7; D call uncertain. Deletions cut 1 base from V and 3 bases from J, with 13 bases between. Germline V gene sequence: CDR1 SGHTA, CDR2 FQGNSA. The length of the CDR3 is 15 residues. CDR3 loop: CASSLERLSGYEQYF. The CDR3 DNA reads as TGTGCCAGCAGCTTAGAACGCCTATCTGGCTACGAGCAGTACTTC.

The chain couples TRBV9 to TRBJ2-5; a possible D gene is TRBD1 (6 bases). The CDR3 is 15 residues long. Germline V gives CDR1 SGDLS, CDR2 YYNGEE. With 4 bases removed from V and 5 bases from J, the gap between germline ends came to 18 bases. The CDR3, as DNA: TGTGCCAGCAGCCACCGGGACAAGCCCCCGGAGACCCAGTACTTC. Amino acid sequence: CASSHRDKPPETQYF.

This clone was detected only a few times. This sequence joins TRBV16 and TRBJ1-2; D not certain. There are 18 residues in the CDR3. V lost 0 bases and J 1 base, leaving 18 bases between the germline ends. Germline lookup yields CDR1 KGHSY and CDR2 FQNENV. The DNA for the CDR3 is TGTGCCAGCAGCCAATCTCCGCGAGTTGCGGGGATTAACTATGGCTACACCTTC. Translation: CASSQSPRVAGINYGYTF.

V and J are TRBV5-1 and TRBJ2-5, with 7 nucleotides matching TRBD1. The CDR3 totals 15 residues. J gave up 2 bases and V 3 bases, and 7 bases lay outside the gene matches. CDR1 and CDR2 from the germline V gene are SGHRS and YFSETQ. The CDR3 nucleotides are TGCGCCAGCAGCTGGGGACAGCGGATTCAAGAGACCCAGTACTTC. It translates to CASSWGQRIQETQYF.